This T cell receptor (beta chain) appears in the sequencing data of a study of ipilimumab plus nivolumab after autologous stem cell transplantation. Study at large: A median of 8 nivolumab and 5 ipilimumab doses were given.

This clone has only a few counts. Method: immunoSEQ multiplex PCR; TCRdb's copy keeps in-frame clones and lacks some. This table holds about 47,000 clones, 70% to 90% found once. The germline gives CDR1 MNHNY, CDR2 SVGAGI (reference sequence). The CDR3 contains 12 residues. Trimming shortened V by 5 bases and J by 4 bases, and 7 bases separated the two germline ends. The rearrangement joins TRBV6-6 to TRBJ2-3, with D unresolved. Specimen: PBMCs, collected in a trial of ipilimumab plus nivolumab as post-transplant consolidation. This TCR derives from a male donor with multiple myeloma. This CDR3 reads CASSTHSDTQYF. CDR3 sequence (DNA): TGTGCCAGCAGTACCCATTCAGATACGCAGTATTTT.